One T cell receptor (beta chain) is described in this entry. This clone was seen only once. The clone's antigen remains unknown. No base-level quality is on record; no much larger clone is a single base apart. The immunoSEQ Assay, a bias-controlled multiplex PCR, was used to amplify TCRbeta CDR3 regions from genomic DNA. The authors processed their data as follows. Within the assay, amplification of reference gene primers was used to estimate how many nucleated cells each sample contained. Sequence reads were collapsed and filtered to measure the absolute abundance of every unique TCRbeta CDR3 rearrangement. For each sample, productive Simpson clonality was calculated as the square root of Simpson's diversity index across productive rearrangements. Here the immuneACCESS table is served through TCRdb, limited to in-frame sequences with V and J called. Missing clones are a known gap in these copies; in checked studies unresolved V genes cover under half, and the rest lacks a known reason. That table is the source of V, J and clone size, and D and trimming were worked out from the DNA. The sample table contains 150,000 to 200,000 clones; only one count was recorded for roughly nine tenths of them. The ten largest clones capture around 5% of the sample.

The data were taken from a study of blood T cell repertoires in COVID-19 (dated by TCRdb to the early 2020s). Context from the whole study: Collaborator samples came from the United States, Italy and Spain and covered acute and convalescent phases of COVID-19. The dataset comprised deeply sampled blood TCRbeta repertoires from subjects exposed to, actively infected with, or recovered from COVID-19. Where available, HLA class I and class II types were obtained from metadata supplied by the sample provider rather than from assay-based typing. Samples came from the ongoing ImmuneRACE study (first 160 participants) plus 1,254 subjects from 6 global collaborators. The material from the prospective study consisted of cDNA or gDNA derived from T cells, B-cell-depleted T cells, or PBMCs. The sample metadata nearly always contained a de-identified subject ID, COVID-19 status, age in years and sex. A freely available public database, intended as a resource for researchers studying the immune response to SARS-CoV-2, is where the repertoires were released. The study at large found these results: The amount of clinical and demographic metadata varied by source and participant and was provided uncurated.

Cut back by 3 bases and 5 bases, the V and J ends lie 10 bases apart. According to the germline V gene, CDR1 reads SGHTA and CDR2 reads FQGNSA. Reading from cysteine to phenylalanine, the CDR3 counts 13 amino acids. Only the CDR3 DNA is retained, 39 bases long and in frame from the first base. Each collaborating institution followed its own protocols to collect whole blood in K2EDTA tubes. Collaborator samples were shipped for TCRbeta analysis as frozen whole blood, isolated PBMCs, or DNA extracted from either sample type. The chain is made from TRBV7-2 and TRBJ2-5; TRBD1 is a possible D gene, resting on 6 matching bases. This receptor was taken from a human donor in a cohort sampled during active COVID-19. The sample comprised peripheral blood. The sequenced DNA: TGTGCCAGCAGCTTGGTACAGGGTGAGACCCAGTACTTC. Its translation is CASSLVQGETQYF.